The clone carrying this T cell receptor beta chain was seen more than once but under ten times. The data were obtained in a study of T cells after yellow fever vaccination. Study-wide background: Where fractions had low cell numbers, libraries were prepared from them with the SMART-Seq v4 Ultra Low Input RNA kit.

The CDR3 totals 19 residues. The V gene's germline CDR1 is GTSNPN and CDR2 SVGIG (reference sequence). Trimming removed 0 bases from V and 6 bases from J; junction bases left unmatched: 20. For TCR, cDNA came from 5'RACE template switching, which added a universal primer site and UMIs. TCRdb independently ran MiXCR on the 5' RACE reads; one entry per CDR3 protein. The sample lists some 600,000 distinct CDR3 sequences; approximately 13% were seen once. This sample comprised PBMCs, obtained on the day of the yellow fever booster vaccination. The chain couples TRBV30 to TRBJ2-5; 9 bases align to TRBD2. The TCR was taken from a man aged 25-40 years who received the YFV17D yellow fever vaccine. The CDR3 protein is CAWSVFAESLREGLKTQYF. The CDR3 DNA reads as TGTGCCTGGAGTGTATTCGCGGAGAGTTTGCGGGAGGGTTTAAAGACCCAGTACTTC.